A single sample gave rise to the 22 T cell receptor beta chains below, sequenced in a study of spatial heterogeneity in lung cancer. Specified time point: sample taken at primary tumor resection. Sequencing covered unsorted whole RNA taken from tumor, nontumor lung or frozen PBMC. TCRdb redid the calling of the 5' RACE reads with MiXCR, one entry per CDR3 protein. The sample includes under 50,000 distinct CDR3 sequences, roughly 5.5% of them seen just once. The starting material was PBMCs, obtained at surgery. Every receptor here comes from a female donor with early-stage non-small cell lung cancer.

This clonotype was observed a handful of times. The chain joins TRBV6-2 or TRBV6-3 to TRBJ2-7; D is possibly TRBD1 (6 bases). Trimming removed 8 bases at V and 7 bases at J, with 21 bases between. The CDR3 loop spans 14 amino acids. Germline lookup yields CDR1 MNHEY and CDR2 SVGEGT. The CDR3 reads CASGKGQRGLEQYF. The CDR3 DNA reads as TGTGCCAGCGGAAAAGGACAGAGGGGATTGGAGCAGTACTTC.

This clonotype is medium-sized. The chain recombines TRBV27 with TRBJ2-1; D is uncertain. Trimming cost V 1 base and J 6 bases, with 4 bases left between them. The CDR3 covers 12 residues. Germline V CDR1 and CDR2: MNHEY, SMNVEV (reference sequence). The CDR3 DNA follows: TGTGCCAGCAGTTTATACGGCAATGAGCAGTTCTTC. Translation gives CASSLYGNEQFF.

This clonotype was counted only a few times. J is TRBJ2-1 and V is TRBV9; 8 positions match TRBD2. The CDR3 sequence is 15 residues long. Germline loops: CDR1 SGDLS, CDR2 YYNGEE. V lost 3 bases to trimming and J lost 8 bases; unmatched junction nucleotides: 10. Written as DNA, the CDR3 is TGTGCCAGCAGCGGGCCGGGGACTAGGGAAGATGAGCAGTTCTTC. Protein: CASSGPGTREDEQFF.

This clonotype appeared many times. The rearrangement joins TRBV29-1 to TRBJ2-7; 7 bases line up with TRBD1. The V gene end was trimmed by 4 bases and the J gene end by 0 bases; junction bases not matched to a gene: 6. The CDR3 consists of 14 residues. CDR1 and CDR2 from the germline V gene are SQVTM and ANQGSEA. The CDR3 spells CSVASTGNSYEQYF. The CDR3 coding sequence is TGCAGCGTTGCGTCGACAGGGAACTCCTACGAGCAGTACTTC.

This clonotype was seen more than once but under ten times. The rearrangement uses TRBV7-6 and TRBJ2-1; 8 bases agree with TRBD2. CDR1 is SGHVS, CDR2 FNYEAQ, per germline. The V and J ends lost 6 bases and 7 bases, in that order; junction bases with no gene match: 14. CDR3 size: 16 residues. The CDR3 loop reads CASSGIAGRLGNEQFF. CDR3 in DNA: TGTGCCAGCAGTGGGATAGCGGGGCGCCTAGGGAATGAGCAGTTCTTC.

This clonotype was found many times. V and J are TRBV5-1 and TRBJ1-6; 10 positions agree with TRBD1. Trimming at V came to 0 bases and at J to 9 bases, leaving 3 bases not matched to a gene. The CDR3 is made up of 15 amino acids. In germline, CDR1 is SGHRS, CDR2 YFSETQ. The DNA of the CDR3 is TGCGCCAGCAGCTTGGCCGGGACAGGGGTTTCACCCCTCCACTTT. The encoded protein is CASSLAGTGVSPLHF.

This clonotype was observed many times. V is TRBV20-1 and J is TRBJ1-2, with TRBD1 matching 7 bases. V dropped 0 bases and J dropped 5; count of bases not matched to a gene: 9. The CDR3 is 15 residues long. Germline V gene sequence: CDR1 DFQATT, CDR2 SNEGSKA (reference sequence). In DNA form, the CDR3 reads TGCAGTGCTAGAGATCCCCAGACAGGGAAGTATGGCTACACCTTC. It translates to CSARDPQTGKYGYTF.

This clonotype was seen only a few times. The chain joins TRBV7-9 to TRBJ1-4, with 10 bases matching TRBD1. The CDR3 is 15 amino acids. The germline gives CDR1 SEHNR, CDR2 FQNEAQ (reference sequence). The V segment lost 5 bases and the J segment 6 bases; nucleotides outside the gene matches: 6. The CDR3 sequence is CASSTRQGADEKLFF. CDR3 coding DNA: TGTGCCAGCAGCACTCGACAGGGGGCGGATGAAAAACTGTTTTTT.

This clonotype was seen ten or more times. This chain joins TRBV12-3 or TRBV12-4 and TRBJ1-1; unclear D gene. The CDR3 spans 13 residues. Trimming left V 3 bases short and J 4 bases short, with 9 bases between. Here the CDR3 DNA reads TGTGCCAGCAGTTTTCTAGCCTTCACTGAAGCTTTCTTT. Protein: CASSFLAFTEAFF.

This clonotype was seen more than once but under ten times. The chain has TRBV6-5 and TRBJ2-3; 9 nucleotides line up with TRBD2. Germline loops: CDR1 MNHEY, CDR2 SVGAGI. Unmatched junction bases numbered 4, after V lost 3 bases and J lost 0 bases. The CDR3 runs to 16 residues. CDR3 protein: CASSYVAGESTDTQYF. The CDR3 bases are TGTGCCAGCAGTTATGTAGCGGGGGAAAGCACAGATACGCAGTATTTT.

This clonotype occurred many times. V usage is TRBV7-2 and J usage is TRBJ2-5; D is unresolved. The germline gives CDR1 SGHTA, CDR2 FQGNSA. V was cut by 5 bases and J by 1 base, with 11 bases left in between. CDR3 length: 14 residues. The CDR3 coding sequence is TGTGCCAGCAGCAGAGACACTTCCCAAGAGACCCAGTACTTC. It specifies CASSRDTSQETQYF.

This clonotype was picked up many times. The rearrangement links TRBV21-1 to TRBJ1-6. TRBV21-1 constitutes a pseudogene. The CDR3 contains 16 residues. As DNA, the CDR3 is TGTGCCAGCAGCAAAAGTAGGGAATCCTATAATTCACCCCTCCACTTT. Its translation: CASSKSRESYNSPLHF.

This clonotype appeared many times. This chain connects TRBV20-1 to TRBJ2-1, with 10 bases aligning to TRBD2. The CDR3 spans 16 residues. Germline V gives CDR1 DFQATT, CDR2 SNEGSKA (reference sequence). V shed 0 bases and J 9 bases; nucleotides not matched to a gene: 11. Written as DNA, the CDR3 is TGCAGTGCTAGAGATTTAGCGAGCGGGGGGGCAGGTGAGCAGTTCTTC. As protein: CSARDLASGGAGEQFF.

This clonotype showed up just a few times. The V call is TRBV3-1, the J call TRBJ1-2; D not resolved. The CDR3 has 12 residues. From germline, CDR1 is LGHDT and CDR2 YNNKEL (reference sequence). V was trimmed by 0 bases and J by 8 bases, leaving 7 bases between them. The CDR3 region is CASSQDARGYTF. The CDR3 DNA reads TGTGCCAGCAGCCAAGACGCGCGGGGCTACACCTTC.

This clonotype was counted at least ten times. The genes are TRBV6-5 and TRBJ1-5; D uncertain. This CDR3 has 13 amino acids. The V end lost 6 bases, the J end lost 7 bases, and 13 bases lay between the germline ends. Germline CDR1 MNHEY, CDR2 SVGAGI. In DNA, the CDR3 is TGTGCCAGCAGCCTGACCCCGGGCCAGCCCCAGCATTTT. It is translated as CASSLTPGQPQHF.

The rearrangement joins TRBV30 to TRBJ2-6; D is unclear. The germline gives CDR1 GTSNPN, CDR2 SVGIG (reference sequence). This CDR3 is 17 amino acids long. V was trimmed by 4 bases and J by 0 bases, leaving 16 bases between them. The CDR3 spells CAWKRPAKTSGANVLTF. DNA for the CDR3: TGTGCCTGGAAGCGCCCCGCAAAAACCTCTGGGGCCAACGTCCTGACTTTC.

This clonotype has ten or more counts. The CDR3 DNA follows: TGTGCCAGCAAGGAAGGAGGGTATAATTCACCCCTCCACTTT. Amino acid sequence: CASKEGGYNSPLHF. The rearrangement links TRBV6-2 or TRBV6-3 to TRBJ1-6; D remains ambiguous. The CDR3 totals 14 residues. V lost 7 bases and J 4 bases, leaving 11 bases between the germline ends. From germline, CDR1 is MNHEY and CDR2 SVGEGT.

The table lists this clonotype with many counts. The J gene is TRBJ2-5, the V gene TRBV7-9; unclear D gene. From germline, CDR1 is SEHNR and CDR2 FQNEAQ (reference sequence). The CDR3 is made up of 13 amino acids. Trimming took off 4 bases at V and 0 bases at J, with 6 bases between the two ends. The CDR3 bases are TGTGCCAGCAGCTCATCGTACCAAGAGACCCAGTACTTC. Translated, it gives CASSSSYQETQYF.

This clonotype was counted many times. The chain links TRBV7-2 to TRBJ2-3; unclear D gene. From germline, CDR1 is SGHTA and CDR2 FQGNSA. Deletions cut 5 bases from V and 1 base from J, with 7 bases between. CDR3 length: 13 amino acids. The CDR3 protein is CASSASGTDTQYF. The CDR3 coding sequence is TGTGCCAGCAGCGCCTCCGGCACAGATACGCAGTATTTT.

This clonotype was found many times. In DNA form, the CDR3 reads TGTGCCAGCAGGTTTGGACCACAGGGAGGAGGCGGCTACACCTTC. Amino acid sequence: CASRFGPQGGGGYTF. The chain uses TRBV12-3 or TRBV12-4 and TRBJ1-2; TRBD1 might be the D (6 bases). Trimming cost V 6 bases and J 8 bases, with 22 bases left between them. This CDR3 region has 15 residues.

The chain uses TRBV12-3 or TRBV12-4 and TRBJ2-1; 15 nucleotides line up with TRBD2. This CDR3 has 19 amino acids. The J segment lost 0 bases and the V segment lost 6 bases, leaving 9 bases of the junction unmatched. DNA of the CDR3: TGTGCCAGCAGCCACGGACTAGCGGGGGGGCTCAGCTCCTACAATGAGCAGTTCTTC. Translation gives CASSHGLAGGLSSYNEQFF.

On this clonotype: This may be a read error: a much more frequent sequence differs by one nucleotide. This rearrangement joins TRBV9 to TRBJ1-1; D gene unclear. CDR1 SGDLS and CDR2 YYNGEE come from the germline V gene. There are 13 residues in the CDR3. The CDR3 coding sequence is TGTGCCAGCAGCGTAGCTCCGAACACTGGAGCTTTCTTT. This translates into CASSVAPNTGAFF.